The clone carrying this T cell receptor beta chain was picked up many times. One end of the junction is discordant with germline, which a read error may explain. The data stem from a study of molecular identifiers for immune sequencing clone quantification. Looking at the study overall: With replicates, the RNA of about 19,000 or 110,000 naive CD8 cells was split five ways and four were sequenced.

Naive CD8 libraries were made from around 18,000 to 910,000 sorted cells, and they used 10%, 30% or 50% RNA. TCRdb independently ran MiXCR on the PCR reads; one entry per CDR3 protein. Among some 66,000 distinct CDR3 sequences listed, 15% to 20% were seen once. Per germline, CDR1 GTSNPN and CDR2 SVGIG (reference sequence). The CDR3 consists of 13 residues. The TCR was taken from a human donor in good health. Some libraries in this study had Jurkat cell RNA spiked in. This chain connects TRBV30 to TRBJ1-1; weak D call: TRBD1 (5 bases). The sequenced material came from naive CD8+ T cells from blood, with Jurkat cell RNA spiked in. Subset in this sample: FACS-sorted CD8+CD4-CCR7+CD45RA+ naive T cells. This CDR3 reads CAWSVLWGTEAFF. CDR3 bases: TGTGCCTGGAGTGTATTGTGGGGCACTGAGGCTTTCTTT.